This T cell receptor (beta chain) was identified in a study of cytomegalovirus exposure and HLA in healthy donors. Findings and caveats of the study: The Asian-associated ancestry cluster reportedly had fewer N-insertions than the roughly 700-donor mean in a later analysis.

CDR3 size: 16 residues. CDR1 is SQVTM and CDR2 is ANQGSEA in the germline V gene. V lost 3 bases to trimming and J lost 7 bases; unmatched junction nucleotides: 6. Use of 60 Vbeta and 13 Jbeta primers characterized the PCR. Generated by immunoSEQ multiplex PCR, the TCRdb table keeps only in-frame clones and is missing some. This sample's clone table lists 110,000 to 150,000 clones. With respect to this clone: No antigen is known for it.

The chain joins TRBV29-1 to TRBJ2-1, with TRBD2 identical over 16 bases. The origin of this receptor is a male donor in good health and CMV-seronegative. The source material was PBMCs. The CDR3 nucleotides are TGCAGCGTTGACGGGACTAGCGGGAGGGCCTGGAATGAGCAGTTCTTC. Protein: CSVDGTSGRAWNEQFF.